This T cell receptor beta chain was captured in a study of CD8 T cells in ankylosing spondylitis. Notes on the study in general: Among TCR beta sequences, a motif of several highly homologous variants appeared characteristic of ankylosing spondylitis blood.

TCRdb used MiXCR to reprocess the 5' RACE reads, holding one entry per CDR3 protein. Of about 200,000 distinct CDR3 sequences in the sample, roughly 12% are singletons; the top ten hold 15% to 20%. The CDR3 totals 13 residues. Trimming stripped 4 bases from V and 5 bases from J, with 8 bases between. Germline CDR1 LGHNA, CDR2 YNFKEQ. In this sample, this clonotype turned up a few times. Its specificity is unknown. Sequences were obtained from blood, either unsorted or a sorted T cell fraction (not recorded which). The sequence derives from a male donor with ankylosing spondylitis or in good health (not recorded which). This rearrangement joins TRBV4-2 to TRBJ2-2; D possibly matches TRBD1 or TRBD2 (5 bases each). CDR3 amino acids: CASSPEGTGELFF. CDR3 coding DNA: TGTGCCAGCAGCCCCGAGGGGACCGGGGAGCTGTTTTTT.